This paragraph reports one T cell receptor (beta chain). These data are taken from a study of blood T cell repertoires in COVID-19. Study-level background: There were acute and convalescent COVID-19 samples, and they came from the United States, Italy and Spain.

CDR1 is SGHRS, CDR2 YFSETQ, per germline. The CDR3 is 13 amino acids. V lost 3 bases and J lost 6; bases outside the gene matches: 2. Per the study methods: It was from reference gene primer amplification that nucleated cell counts were estimated. Profiled with immunoSEQ multiplex PCR; TCRdb holds only in-frame clones, not every one. V, J and clone size are taken as reported in that table, and D and trimming were inferred from the DNA itself. The sample carries around 23,000 clones, roughly 84% recorded once. V is TRBV5-1 and J is TRBJ2-1, with 8 nucleotides matching TRBD2. This TCR was recovered from a man aged 50-60 years with active COVID-19. The specimen sequenced was peripheral blood. The CDR3, as DNA: TGCGCCAGCAGCTGGGGACTAGTCAATGAGCAGTTCTTC. As protein: CASSWGLVNEQFF.